What follows is one TCR beta chain and its context. Its antigen is undetermined. This sample is drawn from a study of T cells expressing NK-cell markers. The study's findings and limits: A few of the donors also had these clonotypes leading their CD3+CD56-NKG2C+ fraction.

TCR beta cDNA was generated via 5'RACE template switching incorporating UMIs. One entry per CDR3 protein, without DNA, is what TCRdb gives after re-calling the 5' RACE reads. The table lists about 460,000 distinct CDR3 sequences, with approximately 1.5% in the top ten. This CDR3 is 12 amino acids long. Per germline, CDR1 SEHNR and CDR2 FQNEAQ (reference sequence). Sequenced material: blood T cells: a sorted CD56 or NKG2C T cell subset, CD4+ or CD8+ T cells, or bulk PBMC T cells (not recorded which). This sequence joins TRBV7-9 and TRBJ1-1; TCRdb's D call of TRBD1 is untestable without DNA. The TCR sequence derives from a woman aged 45-65 years in good health. CDR3 sequence reads: CASSLRGPEAFF.